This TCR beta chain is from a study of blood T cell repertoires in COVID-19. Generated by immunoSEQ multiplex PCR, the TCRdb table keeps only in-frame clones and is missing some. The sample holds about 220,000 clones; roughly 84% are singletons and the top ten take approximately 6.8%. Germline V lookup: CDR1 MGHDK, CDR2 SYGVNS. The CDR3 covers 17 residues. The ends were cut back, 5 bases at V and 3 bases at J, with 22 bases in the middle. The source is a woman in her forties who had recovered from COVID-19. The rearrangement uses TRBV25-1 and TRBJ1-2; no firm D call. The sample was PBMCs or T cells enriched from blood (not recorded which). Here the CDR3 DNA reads TGTGCCAGCAGTCCTAGGGAGGGCGTATTTATCGACTATGGCTACACCTTC. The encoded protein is CASSPREGVFIDYGYTF.